This TCR beta chain was found in a study of blood T cells in healthy people across ages. This clonotype was counted only a few times. Antigen: not known. There are 14 residues in the CDR3. In germline, CDR1 is SGHRS, CDR2 YFSETQ. V gave up 4 bases and J gave up 8 bases; unmatched junction bases: 6. The use of a sample-barcoded 5' primer and a J-beta primer mix characterized a second PCR of about 7 to 12 cycles. TCRdb ran MiXCR on the 5' RACE reads and lists one entry per CDR3 protein. The data contain around 1,800,000 distinct CDR3 sequences, around 40% of them singletons. Study outcomes and limitations: Higher diversity, along with more naive CD4+ cells, distinguished long-lived donors from aged donors.

The chain employs TRBV5-1 and TRBJ2-1; 10 bases are shared with TRBD2. The sample was blood. This clonotype was sampled from a human donor in good health. CDR3 region: CASSISGGIYEQFF. CDR3 DNA: TGCGCCAGCAGCATTAGCGGGGGGATATATGAGCAGTTCTTC.